One and the same sample provided the 7 T cell receptor beta chains below, sequenced in a study of T cells in Graves' hyperthyroidism and ophthalmopathy. From RNA transcripts, TCR beta CDR3 regions were amplified. RT-PCR in the first round (using the HTBI primer set) targeted the TCR CDR3. One entry per CDR3 protein results from TCRdb running MiXCR on the multiplex PCR reads. The sample has about 380,000 distinct CDR3 sequences, 15% to 20% seen once. Material: blood. These receptors were collected from a man between 18 and 35 years old with Graves' ophthalmopathy.

This chain connects TRBV6-1 to TRBJ2-4; D call uncertain. From germline, CDR1 is MNHNS and CDR2 SASEGT. The V gene lost 4 bases and the J gene lost 6 bases, with 16 bases spanning the gap. There are 15 residues in the CDR3. The CDR3 protein is CASSASVKVGNIQYF. The CDR3 DNA is TGTGCCAGCAGTGCGTCGGTAAAGGTTGGAAACATTCAGTACTTC.

This clonotype was seen a single time. The V call is TRBV10-2, the J call TRBJ1-6, with TRBD1 identical over 7 bases. Losses at the gene ends were 6 bases for V and 7 bases for J; bases not matched to a gene: 3. The CDR3 runs 13 residues. Per the germline V gene, CDR1 is WSHSY and CDR2 is SAAADI. CDR3 coding DNA: TGCGCCAGCAGCGGGACAGCAAATTCACCCCTCCACTTT. Amino acids: CASSGTANSPLHF.

The CDR3 protein is CASSEGVNIQYF. CDR3 in DNA: TGTGCCAGCAGCGAGGGGGTAAACATTCAGTACTTC. The rearrangement uses TRBV28 and TRBJ2-4, with a tentative D call TRBD1 (6 bases). This CDR3 is built from 12 residues. Trimming left V 6 bases short and J 6 bases short, with 9 bases between. The germline V gene encodes CDR1 MDHEN and CDR2 SYDVKM.

This clonotype appeared a few times. The gene calls are TRBV9 and TRBJ2-2, with D unclear. This CDR3 has 15 residues. Germline V CDR1 and CDR2: SGDLS, YYNGEE. V lost 0 bases, J lost 2 bases, and 8 bases lay in between. DNA of the CDR3: TGTGCCAGCAGCGTAGGGCCAACAAACACCGGGGAGCTGTTTTTT. Translation gives CASSVGPTNTGELFF.

This clonotype was counted many times. J is TRBJ2-3 and V is TRBV6-1; D may be TRBD2 (5 bases). The CDR3 runs to 16 residues. The V end lost 2 bases, the J end lost 0 bases, and 12 bases lay between the germline ends. Germline lookup yields CDR1 MNHNS and CDR2 SASEGT. DNA for the CDR3: TGTGCCAGCAGTGAACGGGGTAGTACTAGCACAGATACGCAGTATTTT. Protein sequence: CASSERGSTSTDTQYF.

The chain joins TRBV7-3 to TRBJ2-1, with TRBD2 as a possible D gene (5 bases). Trimming shortened V by 5 bases and J by 1 base, and 21 bases separated the two germline ends. This CDR3 region has 18 residues. The germline CDR1 and CDR2 sequences are SGHTA and FQGTGA. CDR3 protein: CASSATTLRSPSYNEQFF. CDR3 DNA sequence: TGTGCCAGCAGCGCGACTACCCTCCGGTCCCCTTCCTACAATGAGCAGTTCTTC.

This clonotype was found many times. The V and J genes are TRBV6-1 and TRBJ2-7, with 8 positions matching TRBD1. J was trimmed by 5 bases and V by 5 bases; bases with no gene match: 5. CDR1 is MNHNS and CDR2 is SASEGT in the germline V gene. The CDR3 totals 13 residues. The CDR3 DNA is TGTGCCAGCAGTCTCGACAGGGGCCACGAGCAGTACTTC. Protein: CASSLDRGHEQYF.